This record looks at one T cell receptor (beta chain) sequence and its context. The sample is drawn from a study of CD8+CD57+ T cells in acquired aplastic anemia. CD8+CD57+ cell expansion, shown by flow cytometry, had occurred in the patients selected for sequencing. Profiles of TCR beta VDJ and CDR3 were generated from a genomic DNA template. TCRdb reanalysed the reads using MiXCR and keeps one entry per CDR3 protein. The data contain about 190,000 distinct CDR3 sequences, around 45% of them singletons. Germline loops: CDR1 SGHTA, CDR2 FQGNSA. The length of the CDR3 is 13 residues. With 7 bases removed from V and 9 bases from J, the gap between germline ends came to 13 bases.

Sequenced: sorted CD4+, CD8+, or CD8+CD57+ T cells (not recorded which) from PBMCs. The J gene is TRBJ1-6, the V gene TRBV7-2; D not certain. This receptor was identified in a human donor with aplastic anemia. The chain's CDR3 is CASKRAVGSPLHF. The CDR3 nucleotides read TGTGCCAGCAAGCGGGCCGTAGGTTCACCCCTCCACTTT.